This T cell receptor beta chain is from a study of CD8+ T cells in alopecia areata. Investigators isolated RNA and reverse transcribed it into cDNA to act as the sequencing template. The table came from immunoSEQ multiplex PCR; TCRdb's copy has only in-frame clones and leaves some out. The repertoire has fewer than 70,000 clones, 44% of them found once; the top ten carry 51%. Study-wide findings and caveats: Clonality exceeded that of normal scalp in lesional scalp, most notably in alopecia totalis/universalis.

A note on this clone: Its target is not known.

The TCR originated in a human donor with alopecia areata. The sequenced sample consisted of NKG2D-low CD8+ T cells sorted from blood.

CDR3 in DNA: TGCGCCAGCAGCCCGGCCTCGACAGGGGGAAAGGGCGAGCAGTACTTC. This encodes CASSPASTGGKGEQYF. The chain carries TRBV5-1 and TRBJ2-7; TRBD1 matches 9 bases. The CDR3 consists of 16 residues. Germline lookup yields CDR1 SGHRS and CDR2 YFSETQ. The ends lost 4 bases at V and 6 bases at J; junction bases unmatched: 14.